This TCR beta chain was identified during a study of beta chain features in type 1 diabetes. The CDR3 has 14 residues. Trimming at V came to 4 bases and at J to 7 bases, leaving 7 bases not matched to a gene. Germline V gene sequence: CDR1 SGHNT, CDR2 YENEEA. General observations from the study: Type 1 diabetes patients had moderately but significantly shorter TCRB CDR3s in all four CD4+ subsets.

Expressed TCRB transcripts were sequenced after all isolated RNA was converted to cDNA. Profiled with immunoSEQ multiplex PCR; TCRdb holds only in-frame clones, not every one. The sample has roughly 400,000 clones, around a tenth seen once. This clone was counted only a few times. Its antigen is not known. The source is a man aged 30 to 39 with type 1 diabetes. The source material was central memory CD4+ T cells from blood. V gene TRBV11-3 combines with J gene TRBJ2-5; 9 bases line up with TRBD1. CDR3 residues: CASSSGQGMRTQYF. The CDR3 nucleotides are TGTGCCAGCAGCTCAGGACAGGGGATGAGGACCCAGTACTTC.